Reported below is one T cell receptor beta chain. This receptor's antigen is unknown. Qualities for individual bases were not recorded, and no much larger clone is one base off. The CDR1 and CDR2 encoded by the germline V gene are SGHAT and FQNNGV. From the cysteine through the phenylalanine, the CDR3 covers 17 amino acids. This entry keeps only the CDR3 DNA: 51 bases, framed from base 1. Trimming removed 1 base from V and 3 bases from J, leaving 19 bases between the germline ends. Genomic DNA was extracted from the FACS-sorted cells, and the TCRbeta chains were sequenced by the commercial immunoSEQ service. Regarding the original processing steps: ImmunoSEQ Analyzer software v3.0 and R v3.5.1 were the tools used to analyze the repertoire data. Only productive rearrangements were analyzed, because sequences with stop codons or out-of-frame rearrangements were removed. The sequencing provider supplied the metrics for Simpson diversity, Shannon entropy, CDR3 length and nucleotide addition. Clonotypes were categorized by frequency as dominant, sub-dominant, low or lowest abundance, and clonotypes below 0.1% were excluded from most analyses. Any CDR3 amino acid clonotype present in at least two subjects at a cumulative frequency of at least 0.5% was labeled public. Not all clones reach the TCRdb copy of this immuneACCESS table, which keeps in-frame sequences only. Checked studies attribute under half of the gap to unresolved V genes and leave the rest unexplained. D and trimming were read from the DNA, whereas the V and J calls and clone size are those reported in that table. The sample table shows over 30,000 clones, and roughly 85% are seen once. The ten largest account for about 10% of the sample.

This entry comes from a study of CD8 T cells in acute hepatitis C reinfection (dated by TCRdb to the early 2020s). Turning to the overall study: This study examined the TCRbeta repertoire of CD8+ T cells that recognize the HCV NS3-1073 epitope, both during acute infection and after viral clearance. Several spontaneous resolvers provided paired acute and follow-up samples. Results and caveats for the whole study, not just this receptor: All groups preferentially used the TRBV04 and TRBV06 gene families, and overrepresentation in the naive pool did not explain this preferential usage. Follow-up repertoires were not available for chronically infected subjects, because NS3-1073 specific cells were too rare to be sorted. Because bulk sequencing was performed on the TCRbeta chain only, alphabeta pairing of public clonotypes could not be determined. The NS3-1073 specific repertoires were highly diverse, and diversity did not differ significantly among acute resolver, follow-up resolver and acute chronic samples. CDR3 sequences shared with other epitopes were rarely observed, and exact matching may have been limited by differing sequencing approaches. About a dozen public clonotypes were found regardless of outcome; one public clonotype used V04-02/J02-02.

This sample's time point label indicates: naive CD8 control sorted from an acute-time-point sample. Enrolled in the Montreal Hepatitis C Cohort (HEPCO) in Canada, the donors were people who inject drugs, and these donors were followed every 3 months. Acute primary HCV infection was defined as a positive HCV RNA or antibody test after a negative test within the previous 24 weeks. Cells were surface stained with CD3, CD8 and CD45RO antibodies, and an aqua fixable dye was used to exclude dead cells. Among the cohort members were several spontaneous resolvers, with spontaneous resolution defined as HCV RNA clearance within 24 weeks. Negative selection by means of the MACS CD8+ T cell Isolation Kit yielded CD8+ T cells from peripheral blood mononuclear cells recovered from cryopreservation by thawing. Cells were sorted on a BD FACSAria II cell sorter.

The V and J genes are TRBV11-2 and TRBJ2-7; TRBD1 is a weak D gene call, 5 bases matching. Sequences were obtained from naive CD8+ T cells from PBMCs. In the paper's terms, the cell subset or site label means: sorted total naive CD45RO-negative CD8+ T cells. The clonotype originates from a woman younger than 35 who spontaneously cleared hepatitis C infection. The DNA sequence is given as TGTGCCAGCAGCTTAGGTATCCACAGGACGCCCAACTACGAGCAGTACTTC. This yields the protein CASSLGIHRTPNYEQYF.